Listed below are T cell receptor beta chains from one sample, sequenced in a study of cytomegalovirus exposure and HLA in healthy donors. The table came from immunoSEQ multiplex PCR; TCRdb's copy has only in-frame clones and leaves some out. Of 95,000 to 100,000 clones in the sample, over 60% were seen once. The sequencing input was PBMCs. Source of these receptors: a female donor in good health and CMV-seronegative. Each CDR3 is given with its conserved first and last residue. The order of the fields is clone size, V gene, D gene, CDR3 length, J gene, CDR3 DNA, CDR3 protein. D genes are given only for firm matches. Expanded clones are given a class, and other clones once, few, many or no size at all.

.,TRBV18,TRBD1,16,TRBJ1-2,TGTGCCAGCTCACCGGGACAGGGGTTAGGGGACTATGGCTACACCTTC,CASSPGQGLGDYGYTF
.,TRBV6-5,.,13,TRBJ1-1,TGTGCCAGCAGTGAAGCGCTTCTGGGAGGGGGTTTCTTT,CASSEALLGGGFF
.,TRBV5-1,TRBD1,14,TRBJ2-7,TGCGCCAGCAGCTCTGGGACAGCCTCCTACGAGCAGTACTTC,CASSSGTASYEQYF
few,TRBV25-1,.,15,TRBJ1-1,TGTGCCAGCTGCCTCGCTGGTGTCCCGGGCACTGAAGCTTTCTTT,CASCLAGVPGTEAFF
.,TRBV6-6,.,13,TRBJ1-1,TGTGCCAGCAGTATCGACTCATTCACTGAAGCTTTCTTT,CASSIDSFTEAFF
.,TRBV15,TRBD1,16,TRBJ1-2,TGTGCCACCTTCGGGACAGGGGGCCGGACTGGGTATGGCTACACCTTC,CATFGTGGRTGYGYTF
.,TRBV5-4,.,13,TRBJ1-3,TGTGCCAGCAGCTCCGGACTGGTCGGTACCATATATTTT,CASSSGLVGTIYF
.,TRBV6-4,TRBD1,15,TRBJ2-7,TGTGCCAGCAGTGACTCGACGGACAGGGGGCACGAGCAGTACTTC,CASSDSTDRGHEQYF
.,TRBV25-1,.,15,TRBJ2-3,TGTGCCAGCAGTGACTACTTACAGGGAACAGATACGCAGTATTTT,CASSDYLQGTDTQYF
.,TRBV9,.,14,TRBJ2-1,TGTGCCAGCAGCCCTAGACTAGATCGCGATGAGCAGTTCTTC,CASSPRLDRDEQFF
.,TRBV28,TRBD1,15,TRBJ2-3,TGTGCCAGCCGAGTTCGACAGGGGGGCACAGATACGCAGTATTTT,CASRVRQGGTDTQYF
.,TRBV7-2,TRBD2,15,TRBJ2-7,TGTGCCAGCAGCTTACTAGCGGCAAAAGCGGGAGAGCAGTACTTC,CASSLLAAKAGEQYF
.,TRBV19,TRBD2,17,TRBJ2-3,TGTGCCAGTAGTATAGGCACTCCCCTAGCGGGAACAGATACGCAGTATTTT,CASSIGTPLAGTDTQYF
.,TRBV2,TRBD2,15,TRBJ2-1,TGTGCCAGCAGCCCCGGCGGGAGGGTCACCAATGAGCAGTTCTTC,CASSPGGRVTNEQFF
.,TRBV5-5,TRBD2,15,TRBJ2-7,TGTGCCAGCAGCATTGGACTAGCGGAATACCTGGAGCAGTACTTC,CASSIGLAEYLEQYF
.,TRBV9,TRBD1,14,TRBJ1-1,TGTGCCAGCAGCGTAACAGGGGAGTACACTGAAGCTTTCTTT,CASSVTGEYTEAFF
.,TRBV7-6,TRBD2,16,TRBJ2-7,TGTGCCAGCAGCTTAGGCCATCCGGGGGGCTCCTACGAGCAGTACTTC,CASSLGHPGGSYEQYF
.,TRBV11-1,TRBD1,15,TRBJ1-6,TGTGCCAGCAGCTCACGGGACAGGGGTGATTCACCCCTCCACTTT,CASSSRDRGDSPLHF
.,TRBV5-1,.,14,TRBJ1-2,TGCGCCAGCAGCCCCGGCGACAGGAACTATGGCTACACCTTC,CASSPGDRNYGYTF
.,TRBV6-1,.,14,TRBJ2-1,TGTGCCAGCTTGACACGCCGACAATACAATGAGCAGTTCTTC,CASLTRRQYNEQFF
.,TRBV7-9,TRBD1,17,TRBJ2-2,TGTGCCAGCAGCTTACCGGGTCAGGGGGCTTTCGCCGGGGAGCTGTTTTTT,CASSLPGQGAFAGELFF
.,TRBV19,TRBD1,18,TRBJ1-5,TGTGCCAGTAACCTGATGACAGGGGCTAACGGGGGCAATCAGCCCCAGCATTTT,CASNLMTGANGGNQPQHF
once,TRBV10-3,TRBD1,14,TRBJ2-1,TGTGCCATCAGGGCGACAGGGGGAAGAGGTGAGCAGTTCTTC,CAIRATGGRGEQFF
.,TRBV2,TRBD1,17,TRBJ2-7,TGTGCCAGCAGTGAAGCGGGGGCCGGGACAGGGGCCTACGAGCAGTACTTC,CASSEAGAGTGAYEQYF
.,TRBV6-1,TRBD2,15,TRBJ2-7,TGTGCCAGCAGTGCCCTAGCGGGGGTTTTACGGGAGCAGTACTTC,CASSALAGVLREQYF
few,TRBV19,.,16,TRBJ2-3,TGTGCCAGTAGTACGGAGCGACGGGGTTTACGTCCTACGCAGTATTTT,CASSTERRGLRPTQYF
.,TRBV7-9,TRBD2,15,TRBJ2-1,TGTGCCAGCAGCCCCAGGGACTACTCCTACAATGAGCAGTTCTTC,CASSPRDYSYNEQFF
.,TRBV7-9,.,13,TRBJ2-5,TGTGCCAGCAGCCCGGCGGACCAAGAGACCCAGTACTTC,CASSPADQETQYF
.,TRBV15,TRBD2,15,TRBJ2-3,TGTGCCACCAGCACGTTGACTAGCGGCACAGATACGCAGTATTTT,CATSTLTSGTDTQYF
once,TRBV6-1,TRBD1,14,TRBJ1-1,TGTGCCAGCAGCCGGGACAGCTATAGCACTGAAGCTTTCTTT,CASSRDSYSTEAFF
.,TRBV21-1,.,16,TRBJ2-2,TGTGCCAGCAGCGACCGACTAGCGGGACACACCGGGGAGCTGTTTTTT,CASSDRLAGHTGELFF
.,TRBV6-6,.,16,TRBJ2-3,TGTGCCAGCAGTTATTTCCAGACTAGGGAGAGGGATACGCAGTATTTT,CASSYFQTRERDTQYF
few,TRBV7-6,TRBD1,15,TRBJ2-7,TGTGCCAGCAGCTTCGCCGGGACAGCGACCTACGAGCAGTACTTC,CASSFAGTATYEQYF
.,TRBV28,.,12,TRBJ2-1,TGTGCCAGCAGCCGAGGACAGAGCCTCCCGTTCTTC,CASSRGQSLPFF
few,TRBV21-1,.,13,TRBJ2-7,TGTGCCAGCAGCGGTTGCCGATTCGGGGAGCAGTACTTC,CASSGCRFGEQYF
.,TRBV5-1,TRBD2,14,TRBJ2-3,TGCGCCAGCAGCTTAGGAGCGGGGGATGATACGCAGTATTTT,CASSLGAGDDTQYF
.,TRBV4-2,.,13,TRBJ1-5,TGTGCCAGCAGCCAAGCAGAAAATCAGCCCCAGCATTTT,CASSQAENQPQHF
.,TRBV7-9,TRBD1,15,TRBJ2-7,TGTGCCAGCAGCTTCCTTGACAGGGGGTTCTACGAGCAGTACTTC,CASSFLDRGFYEQYF
.,TRBV18,.,15,TRBJ2-7,TGTGCCAGCTCACCCATTCGGGGGAGCTCCTACGAGCAGTACTTC,CASSPIRGSSYEQYF
.,TRBV6-5,.,14,TRBJ2-3,TGTGCCAGCAGTTACGGCAGATCCACAGATACGCAGTATTTT,CASSYGRSTDTQYF
once,TRBV13,TRBD2,15,TRBJ2-1,TGTGCCAGCACCGATAGCGGGAGGGCCCCAAATGAGCAGTTCTTC,CASTDSGRAPNEQFF
.,TRBV5-1,TRBD2,18,TRBJ2-1,TGCGCCAGCAGCTTAGTGTTACTAGCGGGAGCCCACTACAATGAGCAGTTCTTC,CASSLVLLAGAHYNEQFF
.,TRBV6-4,.,14,TRBJ2-3,TGTGCCAGCGGTAATGGGCTCGAGACGGATACGCAGTATTTT,CASGNGLETDTQYF
.,TRBV5-1,.,12,TRBJ2-2,TGCGCCAGCAGCTGGAGCACCGGGGAGCTGTTTTTT,CASSWSTGELFF
.,TRBV10-1,TRBD2,17,TRBJ2-3,TGCGCCAGCAGTTCTGCACCAGCGGGAGGGAAGGCAGATACGCAGTATTTT,CASSSAPAGGKADTQYF
.,TRBV2,TRBD2,21,TRBJ2-2,TGTGCCAGCAGAAAGCCGGGACTAGCGGGAGGGCCTTTTCCGAACACCGGGGAGCTGTTTTTT,CASRKPGLAGGPFPNTGELFF
.,TRBV27,.,14,TRBJ2-1,TGTGCCAGCAGGGCAGGGGCGGGCTACAATGAGCAGTTCTTC,CASRAGAGYNEQFF
.,TRBV6-5,TRBD1,15,TRBJ2-1,TGTGCCAGCAGTTACTCGGGACAGGGAAACAATGAGCAGTTCTTC,CASSYSGQGNNEQFF
.,TRBV27,TRBD1,15,TRBJ1-5,TGTGCCAGCAGTTTAAGGACAGGCCCCGGGCAGCCCCAGCATTTT,CASSLRTGPGQPQHF